These 23 T cell receptor beta chains were sequenced from one sample in a study of T-cell reconstitution after alpha-beta-depleted transplantation in children. Preparation of the TCRbeta library was carried out with unique molecular identifiers. Each CDR3 protein gets one entry after TCRdb re-called the PCR reads with MiXCR. The data show almost 500,000 distinct CDR3 sequences, under 15% seen once. The sample was PBMCs from the stem cell graft donor, taken from the stem cell graft. The receptors derive from a human donor who donated a stem cell graft to a child with combined immunodeficiency.

V usage is TRBV7-8 and J usage is TRBJ2-4; 8 bases match TRBD2. The J segment lost 8 bases and the V segment lost 1 base, leaving 10 bases of the junction unmatched. This CDR3 comprises 16 residues. From germline, CDR1 is SGHVS and CDR2 FQNEAQ. CDR3 region: CASSLGAAGGYHIQYF. In DNA form, the CDR3 reads TGTGCCAGCAGCTTAGGTGCCGCGGGAGGTTATCACATTCAGTACTTC.

This clonotype turned up a few times. This sequence joins TRBV14 and TRBJ2-3, with D tentatively TRBD2 (6 bases). V lost 1 base and J lost 1, with 15 bases in between. Germline loops: CDR1 SGHDN, CDR2 FVKESK. The CDR3 covers 17 residues. The CDR3 region is CASSQVRTNLRTDTQYF. The CDR3 bases are TGTGCCAGCAGCCAAGTCAGGACTAATCTTCGCACAGATACGCAGTATTTT.

This clonotype was seen more than once but under ten times. The chain uses TRBV20-1 and TRBJ2-1, with TRBD2 as a possible D gene (5 bases). Germline assignment: CDR1 DFQATT and CDR2 SNEGSKA (reference sequence). The CDR3 totals 14 residues. V dropped 3 bases and J dropped 3 bases, with 12 bases sitting between them. Here the CDR3 reads CSASPLGSYNEQFF. CDR3 coding DNA: TGCAGTGCTAGCCCCCTAGGGAGCTACAATGAGCAGTTCTTC.

The sample holds a few counts of this clonotype. The gene calls are TRBV7-8 and TRBJ2-5, with D perhaps TRBD1 or TRBD2 (6 bases each). The V gene's germline CDR1 is SGHVS and CDR2 FQNEAQ. CDR3 length equals 16 residues. Trimming removed 5 bases from V and 1 base from J, with 17 bases in between. The CDR3 bases are TGTGCCAGCAGCCCTCGGGGGCCCTTGGTCCAAGAGACCCAGTACTTC. Its translation is CASSPRGPLVQETQYF.

V is TRBV11-2 and J is TRBJ2-5, with D hard to call. V was cut by 4 bases and J by 1 base, with 7 bases left in between. The germline gives CDR1 SGHAT, CDR2 FQNNGV. This CDR3 has 13 amino acids. As DNA, the CDR3 is TGTGCCAGCAGCTCGGCCCCCCAAGAGACCCAGTACTTC. It is translated as CASSSAPQETQYF.

This clonotype was observed many times. V and J are TRBV9 and TRBJ2-7, with 10 bases fitting TRBD1. The CDR3 covers 15 residues. V was clipped by 2 bases and J by 0 bases; unmatched bases: 2. Per germline, CDR1 SGDLS and CDR2 YYNGEE. The CDR3 DNA reads as TGTGCCAGCAGCGTCGGACAGGGGGACTCCTACGAGCAGTACTTC. This translates into CASSVGQGDSYEQYF.

This clonotype showed up many times. The chain links TRBV5-1 to TRBJ2-7; D uncertain. Germline CDR1 is SGHRS and CDR2 is YFSETQ. This CDR3 spans 13 amino acids. V was clipped by 4 bases and J by 0 bases, with 8 bases between them. CDR3 residues: CASSRGPSYEQYF. CDR3 DNA: TGCGCCAGCAGCCGCGGCCCCTCCTACGAGCAGTACTTC. The entire variable domain, with the rest obtained from reference TRBV5-1 and TRBJ2-7, is as follows: KAGVTQTPRYLIKTRGQQVTLSCSPISGHRSVSWYQQTPGQGLQFLFEYFSETQRNKGNFPGRFSGRQFSNSRSEMNVSTLELGDSALYLCASSRGPSYEQYFGPGTRLTVT.

In this sample, this clonotype turned up many times. The V and J genes are TRBV6-5 and TRBJ2-2, with TRBD2 matching over 7 bases. CDR1 and CDR2 from the germline V gene are MNHEY and SVGAGI. V lost 8 bases to trimming and J lost 3 bases; unmatched junction nucleotides: 6. CDR3 length: 14 residues. CDR3: CASRRLADTGELFF. The CDR3, as DNA: TGTGCCAGCCGCCGGCTAGCGGACACCGGGGAGCTGTTTTTT.

This clonotype turned up a few times. The V gene is TRBV9, the J gene TRBJ2-7; tentative D call: TRBD2 (7 bases). There are 15 residues in the CDR3. CDR1 and CDR2 from the germline V gene are SGDLS and YYNGEE. V was cut by 0 bases and J by 2 bases, with 12 bases left in between. CDR3 DNA sequence: TGTGCCAGCAGCGTAGAAGGGGGGGCCACCTACGAGCAGTACTTC. Translation: CASSVEGGATYEQYF.

The chain carries TRBV20-1 and TRBJ1-1; unclear D gene. V dropped 3 bases and J dropped 4 bases, with 12 bases sitting between them. The CDR3 covers 13 residues. The V gene's germline CDR1 is DFQATT and CDR2 SNEGSKA (reference sequence). The DNA of the CDR3 is TGCAGTGCTAGGTTTGAGTGGGTCACTGAAGCTTTCTTT. Encoded protein: CSARFEWVTEAFF.

The gene calls are TRBV28 and TRBJ2-1, with TRBD1 matching over 12 bases. V shed 6 bases and J 6 bases; nucleotides not matched to a gene: 6. The CDR3 loop spans 15 amino acids. Germline V gene data show CDR1 as MDHEN and CDR2 as SYDVKM. This chain's CDR3 is CASSPGTGGSNEQFF. For the CDR3, the DNA is TGTGCCAGCAGCCCGGGGACAGGGGGCTCCAATGAGCAGTTCTTC.

The rearrangement links TRBV6-5 to TRBJ1-5, with TRBD1 as a possible D gene (6 bases). The CDR3 spans 17 residues. The germline V gene encodes CDR1 MNHEY and CDR2 SVGAGI. With 2 bases removed from V and 0 bases from J, the gap between germline ends came to 14 bases. In DNA, the CDR3 is TGTGCCAGCAGTTACGGTGGACAGCTTATTAGCAATCAGCCCCAGCATTTT. As protein: CASSYGGQLISNQPQHF.

This clonotype was observed at least ten times. The chain employs TRBV29-1 and TRBJ2-3; D might be TRBD2 (7 bases). The CDR3 length is 15 residues. Germline CDR1 SQVTM, CDR2 ANQGSEA. V lost 4 bases and J lost 2, with 16 bases in between. The CDR3 bases are TGCAGCGTTGGAGAAGGGGGACTATACACAGATACGCAGTATTTT. Protein sequence: CSVGEGGLYTDTQYF.

This clonotype came up a few times. This rearrangement joins TRBV10-3 to TRBJ2-7; no reliable D call. CDR1 is ENHRY and CDR2 is SYGVKD in the germline V gene. CDR3 length: 11 amino acids. In DNA, the CDR3 is TGTGCGACGAGTTTAACCTACGAGCAGTACTTC. Its translation: CATSLTYEQYF.

There are a few counts of this clonotype. The chain links TRBV7-2 to TRBJ2-3, with 14 bases fitting TRBD2. Germline CDR1 SGHTA, CDR2 FQGNSA. With 4 bases clipped from V and 4 bases from J, the junction kept 7 bases outside the gene matches. The CDR3 is made up of 17 amino acids. CDR3 bases: TGTGCCAGCAGCTCAGGACTAGCGGGGGGTTTCGCAGATACGCAGTATTTT. This gives the protein CASSSGLAGGFADTQYF.

The chain uses TRBV25-1 and TRBJ1-2; no clear D. Germline lookup yields CDR1 MGHDK and CDR2 SYGVNS. Trimming left V 2 bases short and J 3 bases short, with 10 bases between. The CDR3 runs 14 residues. The CDR3 nucleotides are TGTGCCAGCAGTGAAGAAGGCAGGTACTATGGCTACACCTTC. This codes for CASSEEGRYYGYTF.

There are many counts of this clonotype. V gene TRBV4-3 combines with J gene TRBJ2-7; TRBD2 matches 9 bases. Germline lookup yields CDR1 LGHNA and CDR2 YSLEER. CDR3 length equals 19 residues. Trimming removed 0 bases from V and 6 bases from J; junction bases left unmatched: 18. CDR3 DNA sequence: TGCGCCAGCAGCCAAGATAATATTAGGGGCTTAGCGGGAGCGGTCGAGCAGTACTTC. This encodes CASSQDNIRGLAGAVEQYF.

This clonotype was counted only a few times. The V gene is TRBV5-1, the J gene TRBJ2-1, with a possible D match to TRBD1 (6 bases). V lost 1 base to trimming and J lost 0 bases, with 14 bases between them. The V gene's germline CDR1 is SGHRS and CDR2 YFSETQ. The CDR3 sequence is 17 residues long. CDR3 sequence reads: CASSLLGASLSYNEQFF. In DNA, the CDR3 is TGCGCCAGCAGCTTGCTGGGGGCCAGCCTCTCCTACAATGAGCAGTTCTTC.

A few counts support this clonotype. The chain combines TRBV9 with TRBJ2-2; TRBD2 matches at 11 bases. The CDR3 is 17 residues long. V was pared by 3 bases and J by 4 bases, with 8 bases of the junction left unmatched. Looked up from germline, CDR1 is SGDLS and CDR2 is YYNGEE. The CDR3 here is CASSGTSGSFGTGELFF. The CDR3 region has the DNA TGTGCCAGCAGCGGAACTAGCGGGAGCTTTGGCACCGGGGAGCTGTTTTTT.

This clonotype has more than one count but fewer than ten. One junction end does not reproduce the germline sequence, and a read error may be involved. The chain combines TRBV29-1 with TRBJ2-3, with 8 bases that match TRBD1. This CDR3 region has 11 residues. Germline assignment: CDR1 SQVTM and CDR2 ANQGSEA. The CDR3 DNA reads as TGTTCAGGGGGCGTATCAGATACGCAGTATTTT. As protein: CSGGVSDTQYF.

J is TRBJ2-7 and V is TRBV12-3 or TRBV12-4; 14 nucleotides align to TRBD2. V dropped 5 bases and J dropped 0; count of bases not matched to a gene: 3. The CDR3 spans 16 residues. The CDR3 reads CASSPGTSGSSYEQYF. CDR3 bases: TGTGCCAGCAGTCCCGGGACTAGCGGGAGCTCCTACGAGCAGTACTTC.

This clonotype was counted many times. The chain carries TRBV24-1 and TRBJ2-5; D unclear. Trimming removed 5 bases at V and 3 bases at J, with 9 bases between. This CDR3 has 13 residues. Per the germline V gene, CDR1 is KGHDR and CDR2 is SFDVKD. CDR3 DNA sequence: TGTGCCACCAGTGTTGGAAGAAAAGAGACCCAGTACTTC. It yields the protein CATSVGRKETQYF.

This clonotype was counted ten times or more. V usage is TRBV10-3 and J usage is TRBJ2-3; tentative D call: TRBD1 (5 bases). The CDR3 is 14 amino acids. Deletions cut 2 bases from V and 2 bases from J, with 8 bases between. Per the germline V gene, CDR1 is ENHRY and CDR2 is SYGVKD. CDR3 protein: CAISEDSLTDTQYF. As DNA, the CDR3 is TGTGCCATCAGTGAGGACAGCCTCACAGATACGCAGTATTTT.